This T cell receptor (beta chain) derives from a study of neurological immune-mediated disorders. This CDR3 has 13 amino acids. Trimming removed 8 bases from V and 4 bases from J, with 11 bases in between. Individuals who volunteered at a blood bank located in Maryland, USA, made up the group of healthy controls. The unsorted libraries were made from 2 million PBMCs kept at -80 C. Study-wide points: Falling below healthy controls, multiple sclerosis showed the least TCR clonal expansion, while HTLV-1-associated myelopathy showed the most.

The sample holds many counts of this clonotype. The antigen is unknown. TCRdb analysed the 5' RACE reads with MiXCR anew, one entry per CDR3 protein. In the table there are tens of thousands of distinct CDR3 sequences, 15% of which are singletons. The V gene is TRBV12-3 or TRBV12-4, the J gene TRBJ1-4, with D tentatively TRBD1 (5 bases). Sample: PBMCs. The receptor's source is a man aged 70 or older in good health. CDR3 in DNA: TGTGCCAGCCTGAGGGGCGATAATGAAAAACTGTTTTTT. Translation gives CASLRGDNEKLFF.